One sample yielded the 10 T cell receptor beta chains listed below, sequenced in a study of blood T cell repertoires in COVID-19 (TCRdb year 2020). Receptor libraries were prepared by the immunoSEQ multiplex PCR assay. TCRdb obtained this table from immuneACCESS and retained in-frame rearrangements with V and J assigned. These tables miss some clones; where compared with another copy, unresolved V genes account for less than half of the shortfall, and the remainder is unexplained. Within this sample are over 90,000 clones, with more than 75% of them counted one time only. Roughly 4.1% of the sample comes from the top ten. Sequenced material: peripheral blood. These receptors came from a human donor in a cohort sampled during active COVID-19.

The chain links TRBV6-5 to TRBJ1-2; 10 nucleotides line up with TRBD1. The germline CDR1 and CDR2 sequences are MNHEY and SVGAGI. CDR3 length equals 15 residues. With 0 bases clipped from V and 7 bases from J, the junction kept 5 bases outside the gene matches. CDR3: CASSYSRQGAVGYTF. The DNA of the CDR3 is TGTGCCAGCAGTTACTCGAGACAGGGGGCGGTTGGCTACACCTTC.

This chain links TRBV19 with TRBJ2-6, with 7 positions matching TRBD1. The germline V gene encodes CDR1 LNHDA and CDR2 SQIVND (reference sequence). With V trimmed by 7 bases and J by 1 base, 1 base remained unmatched. This CDR3 contains 14 residues. CDR3 amino acids: CASIQGSGANVLTF. The CDR3 DNA reads TGTGCCAGTATACAGGGGTCTGGGGCCAACGTCCTGACTTTC.

The rearrangement uses TRBV19 and TRBJ1-5, with 8 bases matching TRBD1. With V trimmed by 3 bases and J by 0 bases, 1 base remained unmatched. Germline CDR1 LNHDA, CDR2 SQIVND (reference sequence). The CDR3 contains 15 residues. In DNA, the CDR3 is TGTGCCAGTAGTATTACAGGGGGTAGCAATCAGCCCCAGCATTTT. Protein product: CASSITGGSNQPQHF.

The CDR3 loop reads CASSLDSTGELFF. Written as DNA, the CDR3 is TGTGCCAGCAGCTTAGATAGCACCGGGGAGCTGTTTTTT. This rearrangement joins TRBV13 to TRBJ2-2; D is unresolved. The length of the CDR3 is 13 residues. Germline assignment: CDR1 PRHDT and CDR2 FYEKMQ (reference sequence). V lost 1 base and J 4 bases, leaving 4 bases between the germline ends.

The chain links TRBV19 to TRBJ1-2; TRBD1 might be the D (5 bases). Trimming removed 1 base at V and 5 bases at J, with 8 bases between. The germline gives CDR1 LNHDA, CDR2 SQIVND (reference sequence). This CDR3 contains 13 residues. The CDR3 is CASSIVGVYGYTF. The CDR3 coding sequence is TGTGCCAGTAGTATAGTAGGGGTTTATGGCTACACCTTC.

This clone was found a few times. J is TRBJ1-1 and V is TRBV28; no definite D call. The CDR3 is made up of 14 amino acids. Germline V gives CDR1 MDHEN, CDR2 SYDVKM. V was clipped by 10 bases and J by 1 base, with 16 bases between them. CDR3 sequence: CATQTVNTNTEAFF. In DNA, the CDR3 is TGTGCCACCCAAACAGTTAATACGAACACTGAAGCTTTCTTT. Supplemented by reference TRBV28 and TRBJ1-1, the full variable domain reads DVKVTQSSRYLVKRTGEKVFLECVQDMDHENMFWYRQDPGLGLRLIYFSYDVKMKEKGDIPEGYSVSREKKERFSLILESASTNQTSMYLCATQTVNTNTEAFFGQGTRLTVV.

CDR3 bases: TGTGCCAGCAGCCAGGGGCAGGGGGCTGAGACTGAAGCTTTCTTT. It translates to CASSQGQGAETEAFF. This sequence joins TRBV3-1 (or the pseudogene TRBV3-2) and TRBJ1-1; 8 bases align to TRBD1. The CDR3 is 15 residues long. Germline loops: CDR1 LGHDT, CDR2 YNNKEL (reference sequence). Germline trimming cut 3 bases from V and 5 bases from J; bases unmatched to any gene: 8.

This clone was seen a handful of times. CDR3: CASSLNQGASYEQYF. The CDR3 nucleotides read TGCGCCAGCAGCCTAAATCAGGGCGCTTCCTACGAGCAGTACTTC. The chain is built from TRBV5-1 and TRBJ2-7; TRBD1 might be the D (5 bases). The V gene's germline CDR1 is SGHRS and CDR2 YFSETQ. V dropped 4 bases and J dropped 1 base, with 15 bases sitting between them. This CDR3 is built from 15 residues. The full variable domain, rest sourced from reference TRBV5-1 and TRBJ2-7, is KAGVTQTPRYLIKTRGQQVTLSCSPISGHRSVSWYQQTPGQGLQFLFEYFSETQRNKGNFPGRFSGRQFSNSRSEMNVSTLELGDSALYLCASSLNQGASYEQYFGPGTRLTVT.

This clone was observed a single time. A junction boundary mismatches the germline segment, possibly from a read error. This rearrangement joins TRBV7-7 to TRBJ2-2, with D possibly being TRBD2 (5 bases). Germline values: CDR1 SSHAT, CDR2 FNYEAQ (reference sequence). The CDR3 has 16 amino acids. In nucleotides, the CDR3 is TGTGCTAGCAGCCGGGGAGTTCTTGCGAACACCGGGGAGCTGTTTTTT. It encodes CASSRGVLANTGELFF.

The gene calls are TRBV7-3 and TRBJ2-5; TRBD2 agrees at 8 bases. This CDR3 has 15 residues. Germline values: CDR1 SGHTA, CDR2 FQGTGA. The ends lost 5 bases at V and 1 base at J; junction bases unmatched: 6. DNA of the CDR3: TGTGCCAGCAGCGCGGGAGGTAGCCCCCAAGAGACCCAGTACTTC. Amino acid sequence: CASSAGGSPQETQYF.